The clone carrying this T cell receptor beta chain was picked up a small number of times. Antigen unknown. The CDR3 consists of 14 residues. The ends were cut back, 0 bases at V and 5 bases at J, with 11 bases in the middle. The germline gives CDR1 SGDLS, CDR2 YYNGEE. 60 Vbeta and 13 Jbeta primers were used in PCR. Only in-frame clones appear in the TCRdb table, and some are missing; sequencing was by immunoSEQ multiplex PCR. The sample carries about 120,000 clones, more than 80% recorded once. The data belong to a study of cytomegalovirus exposure and HLA in healthy donors. Study as a whole: As released early, the data held about 85 million unique TCRs from HLA-typed donors.

General study results and limits: Reported performance of the classifier showed diagnosis of cytomegalovirus status with high specificity and sensitivity. It emerged from a later analysis that several of the most significant clusters appeared to be linked to common viral pathogens. A later analysis reportedly found fewer N-insertions in an Asian-associated ancestry cluster than the roughly 670-donor mean.

This clonotype was sampled from a man aged 25 to 45 in good health and CMV-seropositive. The specimen sequenced was PBMCs. The chain employs TRBV9 and TRBJ2-5; D gene uncertain. CDR3 residues: CASSVGLRPETQYF. For the CDR3, the DNA is TGTGCCAGCAGCGTAGGTCTCCGTCCGGAGACCCAGTACTTC.